The present T cell receptor beta chain was sequenced within a study of blood T cell repertoires in COVID-19. The repertoire was sequenced with immunoSEQ multiplex PCR; TCRdb's copy has only in-frame clones and lacks some. The repertoire holds fewer than 150,000 clones, around three quarters seen once, with 11% in the top ten. The germline gives CDR1 LNHDA, CDR2 SQIVND (reference sequence). Trimming removed 5 bases from V and 2 bases from J, with 8 bases in between. This CDR3 contains 13 residues. The V call is TRBV19, the J call TRBJ2-3; tentatively, D is TRBD2 (5 bases). Sequencing was carried out using peripheral blood. This TCR derives from a human donor in a cohort sampled during active COVID-19. The CDR3 loop is CASSGRDTDTQYF. The CDR3 nucleotides read TGTGCCAGTAGTGGACGGGACACAGATACGCAGTATTTT.